These 19 T cell receptor beta chains were sequenced from one sample in a study of blood T cell repertoires in COVID-19. The protocol was immunoSEQ multiplex PCR, while the TCRdb copy is restricted to in-frame clones and leaves out a portion. This sample has 90,000 or so clones, with 75% to 85% found just once. Sequencing used peripheral blood. These receptors were collected from a man aged 60 to 69 with acute or convalescent COVID-19.

This clone was counted once. This chain joins TRBV5-1 and TRBJ2-3; the D gene is possibly TRBD2 (5 bases). CDR1 is SGHRS, CDR2 YFSETQ, per germline. This CDR3 contains 13 residues. Deletions cut 4 bases from V and 0 bases from J, with 6 bases between. Here the CDR3 reads CASSPGSTDTQYF. The CDR3 DNA follows: TGCGCCAGCAGCCCGGGGAGCACAGATACGCAGTATTTT.

The sample holds one count of this clone. Here the CDR3 reads CASSPGHLKWAGANVLTF. The CDR3 region has the DNA TGTGCCAGCAGCCCGGGACATTTGAAATGGGCTGGGGCCAACGTCCTGACTTTC. The rearrangement joins TRBV7-2 to TRBJ2-6; D is perhaps TRBD1 (6 bases). In germline, CDR1 is SGHTA, CDR2 FQGNSA. The V end was cut by 5 bases, the J end by 2 bases, with 19 bases between. This CDR3 is built from 18 residues. The full variable domain, completed using reference TRBV7-2 and TRBJ2-6, is GAGVSQSPSNKVTEKGKDVELRCDPISGHTALYWYRQSLGQGLEFLIYFQGNSAPDKSGLPSDRFSAERTGGSVSTLTIQRTQQEDSAVYLCASSPGHLKWAGANVLTFGAGSRLTVL.

The rearrangement joins TRBV12-3 or TRBV12-4 to TRBJ1-1; TRBD1 aligns across 7 bases. The CDR3 loop spans 13 amino acids. The trim removed 7 bases at V and 0 bases at J, leaving 2 bases unmatched. The CDR3 is CASMGTVNTEAFF. CDR3 sequence (DNA): TGTGCCAGCATGGGGACAGTGAACACTGAAGCTTTCTTT.

The CDR3 coding sequence is TGTGCCAGCAGCTTAACAGGGGTAGGGTATGGCTACACCTTC. Amino acids: CASSLTGVGYGYTF. The V call is TRBV7-9, the J call TRBJ1-2; 7 nucleotides line up with TRBD1. This CDR3 spans 14 amino acids. V lost 2 bases and J lost 5; bases outside the gene matches: 5. Germline CDR1 and CDR2: SEHNR and FQNEAQ (reference sequence).

A remark on this clone: Sequence at one end of the junction differs from germline and may be a read error. The chain combines TRBV7-2 with TRBJ2-5; 12 bases are shared with TRBD2. The V gene's germline CDR1 is SGHTA and CDR2 FQGNSA. CDR3 size: 14 residues. In nucleotides, the CDR3 is TGTGCCAGCAGCCTAGCGGGGGGGAAAGAGACCCAGTACTTC. It specifies CASSLAGGKETQYF.

The V and J genes are TRBV19 and TRBJ2-3; D remains unclear. This CDR3 is 16 amino acids long. Germline V gives CDR1 LNHDA, CDR2 SQIVND (reference sequence). Trimming pared 4 bases from V and 3 bases from J, leaving 17 bases between. The CDR3 sequence is CASSTPLGVGTDTQYF. The CDR3, as DNA: TGTGCCAGTAGTACTCCCCTAGGCGTTGGTACAGATACGCAGTATTTT.

The chain combines TRBV4-2 with TRBJ2-5, with 8 bases lining up with TRBD2. The CDR3 extends over 16 amino acids. Germline V gene sequence: CDR1 LGHNA, CDR2 YNFKEQ. Trimming cost V 1 base and J 0 bases; bases outside gene matches: 4. CDR3 sequence: CASSQGLATYQETQYF. The CDR3 DNA follows: TGTGCCAGCAGCCAAGGACTAGCGACTTACCAAGAGACCCAGTACTTC.

The V call is TRBV7-2, the J call TRBJ1-2; 8 nucleotides match TRBD1. Unmatched junction bases numbered 2, after V lost 5 bases and J lost 3 bases. The CDR3 extends over 13 amino acids. Germline values: CDR1 SGHTA, CDR2 FQGNSA. The CDR3 is CASSPTGDYGYTF. In nucleotides, the CDR3 is TGTGCCAGCAGCCCGACAGGGGACTATGGCTACACCTTC. The full variable domain, in which reference TRBV7-2 and TRBJ1-2 provide the parts outside the CDR3, is GAGVSQSPSNKVTEKGKDVELRCDPISGHTALYWYRQSLGQGLEFLIYFQGNSAPDKSGLPSDRFSAERTGGSVSTLTIQRTQQEDSAVYLCASSPTGDYGYTFGSGTRLTVV.

The chain couples TRBV29-1 to TRBJ2-1; D gene unclear. Germline lookup yields CDR1 SQVTM and CDR2 ANQGSEA. CDR3 length: 12 residues. V dropped 4 bases and J dropped 4 bases, with 8 bases sitting between them. CDR3 in DNA: TGCAGCGTTGTTCCAGATTACAATGAGCAGTTCTTC. Amino acid sequence: CSVVPDYNEQFF.

The chain recombines TRBV13 with TRBJ2-3; a possible D gene is TRBD2 (6 bases). The CDR3 contains 14 residues. Trimming removed 5 bases at V and 4 bases at J, with 13 bases between. The V gene's germline CDR1 is PRHDT and CDR2 FYEKMQ (reference sequence). The chain's CDR3 is CASSDRGKADTQYF. DNA for the CDR3: TGTGCCAGCAGCGATCGGGGGAAGGCAGATACGCAGTATTTT.

V is TRBV28 and J is TRBJ1-2; 7 positions match TRBD1. CDR3 size: 14 residues. V gave up 3 bases and J gave up 8 bases; unmatched junction bases: 9. Per germline, CDR1 MDHEN and CDR2 SYDVKM. The CDR3 reads CASSLLTGTVGYTF. CDR3 DNA: TGTGCCAGCAGTTTGTTGACAGGGACGGTAGGCTACACCTTC.

CDR3 loop: CASSKCSGGSFSYEQYV. In DNA form, the CDR3 reads TGTGCCAGCAGCAAATGTAGCGGGGGGAGCTTCTCCTACGAGCAGTACGTC. The chain is built from TRBV21-1 and TRBJ2-7; TRBD2, the table's D call, was not compared with the DNA. TRBV21-1 represents a pseudogene. The CDR3 sequence is 17 residues long.

V is TRBV7-9 and J is TRBJ2-7; D perhaps matches TRBD1 (6 bases). CDR1 SEHNR and CDR2 FQNEAQ come from the germline V gene (reference sequence). The V gene lost 6 bases and the J gene lost 4 bases, with 13 bases spanning the gap. There are 13 residues in the CDR3. DNA of the CDR3: TGTGCCAGCAGTACAGGGCGAAGTTACGAGCAGTACGTC. It specifies CASSTGRSYEQYV.

This chain joins TRBV5-1 and TRBJ2-2; D might be TRBD2 (6 bases). The V gene lost 0 bases and the J gene lost 4 bases, with 10 bases spanning the gap. The CDR3 loop spans 15 amino acids. CDR1 and CDR2 (germline): SGHRS, YFSETQ. CDR3 in amino acids: CASSLVEGGTGELFF. In nucleotides, the CDR3 is TGCGCCAGCAGCTTGGTTGAGGGAGGCACCGGGGAGCTGTTTTTT.

The rearrangement joins TRBV4-1 to TRBJ1-2, with D perhaps TRBD1 (5 bases). The CDR3 is 16 residues long. In germline, CDR1 is MGHRA, CDR2 YSYEKL. V was clipped by 1 base and J by 8 bases, with 20 bases between them. Here the CDR3 reads CASSQALGASRVGYTF. The CDR3 bases are TGCGCCAGCAGCCAAGCTCTTGGGGCGTCAAGAGTAGGCTACACCTTC.

This clone occurred once. The chain joins TRBV27 to TRBJ1-6; 7 bases agree with TRBD1. V trimming: 6 bases; J trimming: 9 bases; junction bases outside the gene matches: 11. The germline CDR1 and CDR2 sequences are MNHEY and SMNVEV (reference sequence). CDR3 size: 15 residues. The CDR3 reads CASSRPDRVGSPLHF. Here the CDR3 DNA reads TGTGCCAGCAGCAGACCAGACAGGGTCGGTTCACCCCTCCACTTT.

The chain couples TRBV15 to TRBJ1-5, with D possibly being TRBD1 (6 bases). The germline V gene encodes CDR1 LNHNV and CDR2 YYDKDF (reference sequence). The CDR3 length is 15 residues. V shed 6 bases and J shed 1 base, with 13 bases lying between them. CDR3 amino acids: CATRRGGGSNQPQHF. CDR3 coding DNA: TGTGCCACCAGGAGGGGGGGAGGAAGCAATCAGCCCCAGCATTTT. Looking up the rest from reference TRBV15 and TRBJ1-5 gives the full variable domain: DAMVIQNPRYQVTQFGKPVTLSCSQTLNHNVMYWYQQKSSQAPKLLFHYYDKDFNNEADTPDNFQSRRPNTSFCFLDIRSPGLGDTAMYLCATRRGGGSNQPQHFGDGTRLSIL.

About this clone: One end of the junction is discordant with germline, which a read error may explain. The J gene is TRBJ2-6, the V gene TRBV6-2 or TRBV6-3; D uncertain. CDR1 and CDR2 (germline): MNHEY, SVGEGT. This CDR3 region has 16 residues. The CDR3 here is CASSYPEPSVANVLTF. As DNA, the CDR3 is TGTGCCAGCAGTTACCCCGAGCCGTCTGTGGCCAACGTCCTGACTTTC.

The chain joins TRBV28 to TRBJ2-7, with a possible D match to TRBD1 (5 bases). The CDR3 runs 14 residues. The V end lost 6 bases, the J end lost 2 bases, and 14 bases lay between the germline ends. Germline V gene sequence: CDR1 MDHEN, CDR2 SYDVKM. CDR3 nucleotides: TGTGCCAGCAGCACTATGGGGCACCCCTACGAGCAGTACGTC. This gives the protein CASSTMGHPYEQYV.